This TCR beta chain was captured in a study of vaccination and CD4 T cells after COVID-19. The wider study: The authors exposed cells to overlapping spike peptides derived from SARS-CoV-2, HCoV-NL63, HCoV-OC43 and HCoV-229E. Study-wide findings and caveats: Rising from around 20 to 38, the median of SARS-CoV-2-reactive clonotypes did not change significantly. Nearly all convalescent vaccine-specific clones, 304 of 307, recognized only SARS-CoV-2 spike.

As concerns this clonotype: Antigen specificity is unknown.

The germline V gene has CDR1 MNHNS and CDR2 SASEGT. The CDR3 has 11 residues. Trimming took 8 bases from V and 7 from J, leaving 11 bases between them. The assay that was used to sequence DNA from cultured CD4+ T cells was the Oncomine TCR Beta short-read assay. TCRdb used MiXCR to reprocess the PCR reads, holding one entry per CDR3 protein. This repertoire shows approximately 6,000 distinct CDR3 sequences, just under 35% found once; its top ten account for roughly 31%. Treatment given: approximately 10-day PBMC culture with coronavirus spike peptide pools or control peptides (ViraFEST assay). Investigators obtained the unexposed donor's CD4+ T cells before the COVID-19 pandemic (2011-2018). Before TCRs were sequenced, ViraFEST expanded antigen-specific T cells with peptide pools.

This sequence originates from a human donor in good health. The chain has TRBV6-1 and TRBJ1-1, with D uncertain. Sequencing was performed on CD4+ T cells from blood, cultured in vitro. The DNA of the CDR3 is TGTGCCAGCTTAGGGTTCGGTGAAGCTTTCTTT. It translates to CASLGFGEAFF.